Detailed here is one TCR beta chain. Its specificity is not known. The data derive from a study of response to subunit inactivated influenza vaccine. Broader study findings: There was a suggestion from the authors that each seasonal influenza vaccination recruits few new T cells.

TCRdb analysed the RT-PCR reads with MiXCR anew, one entry per CDR3 protein. This repertoire shows 500,000 or so distinct CDR3 sequences, about 15% found once; its top ten account for less than 4%. V dropped 4 bases and J dropped 5 bases, with 10 bases sitting between them. There are 13 residues in the CDR3. Germline V gives CDR1 SGHTA, CDR2 FQGNSA. Sequenced here: CD4+ T cells sorted from PBMCs, sampled 23 to 25 months after vaccination. The chain carries TRBV7-2 and TRBJ2-3, with D tentatively TRBD1 (6 bases). The sequence derives from a man between 50 and 69 years old who received an inactivated influenza vaccine. The CDR3 spells CASSSQGIDTQYF. The CDR3, as DNA: TGTGCCAGCAGCTCCCAGGGGATAGATACGCAGTATTTT. The complete variable domain, with remaining parts taken from reference TRBV7-2 and TRBJ2-3, reads GAGVSQSPSNKVTEKGKDVELRCDPISGHTALYWYRQSLGQGLEFLIYFQGNSAPDKSGLPSDRFSAERTGGSVSTLTIQRTQQEDSAVYLCASSSQGIDTQYFGPGTRLTVL.